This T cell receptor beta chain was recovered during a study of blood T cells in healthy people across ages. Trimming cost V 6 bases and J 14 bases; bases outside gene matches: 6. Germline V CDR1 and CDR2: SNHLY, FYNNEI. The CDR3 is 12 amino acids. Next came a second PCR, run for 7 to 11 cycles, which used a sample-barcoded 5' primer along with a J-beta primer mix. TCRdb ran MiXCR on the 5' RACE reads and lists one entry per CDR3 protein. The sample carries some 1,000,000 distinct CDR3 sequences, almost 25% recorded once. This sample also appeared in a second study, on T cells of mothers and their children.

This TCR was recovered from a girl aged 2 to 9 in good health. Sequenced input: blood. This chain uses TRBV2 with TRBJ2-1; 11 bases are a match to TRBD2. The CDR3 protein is CASRPLAGVEFF. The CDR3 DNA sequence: TGTGCCAGCAGGCCACTAGCGGGAGTGGAGTTCTTC.